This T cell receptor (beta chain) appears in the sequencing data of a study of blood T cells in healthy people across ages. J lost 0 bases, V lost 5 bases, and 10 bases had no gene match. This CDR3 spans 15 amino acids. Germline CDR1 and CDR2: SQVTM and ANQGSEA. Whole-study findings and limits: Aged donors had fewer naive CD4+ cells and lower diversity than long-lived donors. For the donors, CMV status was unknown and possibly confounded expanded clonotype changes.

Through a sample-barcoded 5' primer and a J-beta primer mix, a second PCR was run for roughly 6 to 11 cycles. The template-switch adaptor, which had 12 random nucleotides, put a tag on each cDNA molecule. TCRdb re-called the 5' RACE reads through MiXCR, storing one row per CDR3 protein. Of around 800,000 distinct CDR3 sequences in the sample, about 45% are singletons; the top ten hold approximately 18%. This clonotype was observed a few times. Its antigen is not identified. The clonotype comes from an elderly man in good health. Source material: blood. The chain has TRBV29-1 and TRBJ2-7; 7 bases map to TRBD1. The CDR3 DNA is TGCAGCGTTACCAATACAGGGGCCTACTCCTACGAGCAGTACTTC. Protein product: CSVTNTGAYSYEQYF.